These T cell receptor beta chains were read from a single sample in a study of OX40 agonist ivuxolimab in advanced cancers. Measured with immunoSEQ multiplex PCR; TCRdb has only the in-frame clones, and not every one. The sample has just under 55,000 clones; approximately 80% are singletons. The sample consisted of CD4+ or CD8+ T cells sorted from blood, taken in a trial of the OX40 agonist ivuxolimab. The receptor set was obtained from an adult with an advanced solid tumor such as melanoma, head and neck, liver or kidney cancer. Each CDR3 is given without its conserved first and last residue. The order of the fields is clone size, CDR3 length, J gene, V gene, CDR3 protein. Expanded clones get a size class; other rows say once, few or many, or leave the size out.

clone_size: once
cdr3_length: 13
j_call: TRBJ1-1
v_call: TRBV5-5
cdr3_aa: ASSLVAHWNTEAF

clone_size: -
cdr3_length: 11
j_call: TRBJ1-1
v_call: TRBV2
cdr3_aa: ASSERGNTEAF

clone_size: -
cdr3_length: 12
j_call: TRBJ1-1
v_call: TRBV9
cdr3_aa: ASSVVRVNTEAF

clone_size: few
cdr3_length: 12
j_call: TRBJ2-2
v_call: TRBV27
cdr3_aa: ASRPGPLSGELF

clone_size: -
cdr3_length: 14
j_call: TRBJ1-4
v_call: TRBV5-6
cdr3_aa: ASSQGPDAGGEKLF

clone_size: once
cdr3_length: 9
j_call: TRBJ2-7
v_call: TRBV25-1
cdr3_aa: ASSEGRRQY

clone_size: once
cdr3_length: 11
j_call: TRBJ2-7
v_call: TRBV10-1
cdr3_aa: ASSGAGRNEQY

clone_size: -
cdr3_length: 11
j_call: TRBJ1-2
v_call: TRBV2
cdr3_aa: ASSVARDYGYT

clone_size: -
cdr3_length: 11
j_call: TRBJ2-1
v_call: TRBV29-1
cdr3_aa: SVGDRSYNEQF

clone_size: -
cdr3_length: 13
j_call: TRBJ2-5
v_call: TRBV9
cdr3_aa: ASSGFRGGQETQY

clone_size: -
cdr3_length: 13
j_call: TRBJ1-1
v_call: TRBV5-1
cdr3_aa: ASSLSPSQGTEAF

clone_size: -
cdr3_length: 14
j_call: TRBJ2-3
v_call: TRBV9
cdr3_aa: ASSSHGGTGVDTQY

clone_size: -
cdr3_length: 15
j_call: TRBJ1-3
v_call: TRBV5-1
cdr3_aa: ASSHSGTGVSGNTIY

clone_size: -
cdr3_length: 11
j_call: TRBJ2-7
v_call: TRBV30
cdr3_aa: AQGQGAFYEQY

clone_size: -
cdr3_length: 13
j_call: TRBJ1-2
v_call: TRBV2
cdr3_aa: ASSPITGQNYGYT

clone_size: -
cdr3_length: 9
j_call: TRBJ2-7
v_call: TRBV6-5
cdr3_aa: ASTDLDEQY

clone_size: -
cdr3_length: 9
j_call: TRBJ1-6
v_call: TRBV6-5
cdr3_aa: ASSYPGPLH

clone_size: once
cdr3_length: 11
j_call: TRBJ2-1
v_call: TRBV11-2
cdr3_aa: ASSLVKSVEQF

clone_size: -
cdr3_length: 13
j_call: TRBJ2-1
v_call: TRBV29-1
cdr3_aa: SLSGLAGGRHEQF

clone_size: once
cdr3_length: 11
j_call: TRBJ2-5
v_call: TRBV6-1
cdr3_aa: ASRRDNGETQY

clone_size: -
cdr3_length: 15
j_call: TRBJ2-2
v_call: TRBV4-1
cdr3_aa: ASSQEFLAGITGELF

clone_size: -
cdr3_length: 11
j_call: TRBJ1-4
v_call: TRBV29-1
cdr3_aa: SVGGGFNEKLF

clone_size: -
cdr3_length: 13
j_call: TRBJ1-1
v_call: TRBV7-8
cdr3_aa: ASSRTGGMGTEAF